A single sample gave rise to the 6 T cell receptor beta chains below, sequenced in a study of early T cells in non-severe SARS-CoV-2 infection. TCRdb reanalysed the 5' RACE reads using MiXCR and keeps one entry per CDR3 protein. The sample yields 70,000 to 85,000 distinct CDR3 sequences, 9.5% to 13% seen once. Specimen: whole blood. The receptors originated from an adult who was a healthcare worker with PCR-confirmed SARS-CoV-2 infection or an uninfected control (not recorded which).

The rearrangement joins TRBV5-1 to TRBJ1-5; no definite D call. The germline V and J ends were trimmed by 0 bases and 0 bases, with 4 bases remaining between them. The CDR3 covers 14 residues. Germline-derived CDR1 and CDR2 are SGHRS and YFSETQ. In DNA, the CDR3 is TGCGCCAGCAGCTTGGACCCTAGCAATCAGCCCCAGCATTTT. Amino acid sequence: CASSLDPSNQPQHF.

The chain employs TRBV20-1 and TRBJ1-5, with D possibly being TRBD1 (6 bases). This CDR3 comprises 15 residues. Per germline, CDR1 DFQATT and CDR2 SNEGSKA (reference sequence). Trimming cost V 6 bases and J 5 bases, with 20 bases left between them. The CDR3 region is CSAILRDNVDQPQHF. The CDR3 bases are TGCAGTGCGATTCTCCGGGACAACGTCGATCAGCCCCAGCATTTT.

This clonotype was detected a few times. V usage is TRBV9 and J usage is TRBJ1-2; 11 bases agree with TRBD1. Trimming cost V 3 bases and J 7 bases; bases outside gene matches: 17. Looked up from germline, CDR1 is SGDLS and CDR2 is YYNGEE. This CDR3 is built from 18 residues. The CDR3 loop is CASSASRDRGRDTSGYTF. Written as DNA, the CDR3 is TGTGCCAGCAGCGCCTCCCGGGACAGGGGGAGGGATACGTCTGGCTACACCTTC.

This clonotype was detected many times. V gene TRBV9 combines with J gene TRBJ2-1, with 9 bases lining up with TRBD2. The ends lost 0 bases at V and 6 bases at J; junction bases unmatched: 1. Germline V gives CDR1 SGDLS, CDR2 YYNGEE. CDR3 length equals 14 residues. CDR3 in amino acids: CASSVVSGSNEQFF. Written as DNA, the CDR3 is TGTGCCAGCAGCGTAGTTAGCGGGAGCAATGAGCAGTTCTTC.

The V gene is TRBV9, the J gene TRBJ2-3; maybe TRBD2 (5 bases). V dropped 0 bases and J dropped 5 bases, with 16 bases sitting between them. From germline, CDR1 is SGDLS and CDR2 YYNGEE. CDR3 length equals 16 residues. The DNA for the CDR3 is TGTGCCAGCAGCGTAGGCGTCCCACGGGGTAGAGATACGCAGTATTTT. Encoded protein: CASSVGVPRGRDTQYF.

The CDR3 sequence is CSARDSRNEKLFF. The CDR3 nucleotides read TGCAGTGCTCGGGACAGCCGTAATGAAAAACTGTTTTTT. V is TRBV20-1 and J is TRBJ1-4; TRBD1 matches at 7 bases. The CDR3 covers 13 residues. CDR1 and CDR2 from the germline V gene are DFQATT and SNEGSKA (reference sequence). Germline trimming cut 5 bases from V and 4 bases from J; bases unmatched to any gene: 4.